This section outlines one TCR beta chain sequence together with its context. This CDR3 contains 15 residues. Trimming shortened V by 5 bases and J by 0 bases, and 13 bases separated the two germline ends. The germline V gene encodes CDR1 SGHTA and CDR2 FQGNSA. The source of the sample is a study of blood T cell repertoires in COVID-19. Study information: From the United States, Italy and Spain came samples of acute and convalescent COVID-19.

In the study's own analysis: Scientists estimated how many nucleated cells there were by amplifying reference gene primers. TCRdb's copy holds only in-frame clones and misses some; the assay was immunoSEQ multiplex PCR. D and trimming come from the DNA, and the V and J calls and clone size come from that table. The sample carries tens of thousands of clones, more than 70% recorded once. This TCR was sampled from a man older than 75 with active or convalescent COVID-19. The sequenced sample consisted of peripheral blood. The chain employs TRBV7-2 and TRBJ1-1; D possibly corresponds to TRBD1 (5 bases). The CDR3, as DNA: TGTGCCAGCAGCCCCCACGAAGGGGTGAACACTGAAGCTTTCTTT. It codes for CASSPHEGVNTEAFF. The whole variable domain, remainder taken from reference TRBV7-2 and TRBJ1-1, is GAGVSQSPSNKVTEKGKDVELRCDPISGHTALYWYRQSLGQGLEFLIYFQGNSAPDKSGLPSDRFSAERTGGSVSTLTIQRTQQEDSAVYLCASSPHEGVNTEAFFGQGTRLTVV.